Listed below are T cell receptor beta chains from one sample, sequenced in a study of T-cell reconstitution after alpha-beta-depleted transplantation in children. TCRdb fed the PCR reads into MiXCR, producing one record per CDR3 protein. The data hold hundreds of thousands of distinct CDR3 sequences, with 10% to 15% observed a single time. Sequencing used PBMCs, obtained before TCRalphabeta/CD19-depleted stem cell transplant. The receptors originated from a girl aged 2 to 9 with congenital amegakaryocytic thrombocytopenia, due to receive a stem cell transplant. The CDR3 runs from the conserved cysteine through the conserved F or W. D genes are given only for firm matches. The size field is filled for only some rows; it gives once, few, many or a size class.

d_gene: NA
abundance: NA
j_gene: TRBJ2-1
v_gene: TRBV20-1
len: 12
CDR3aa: CSAREGGNEQFF
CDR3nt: TGCAGTGCTAGAGAGGGGGGTAATGAGCAGTTCTTC

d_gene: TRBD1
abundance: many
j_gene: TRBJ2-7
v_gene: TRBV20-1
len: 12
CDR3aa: CSAGTGLREQYF
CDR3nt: TGCAGTGCTGGGACAGGGTTGCGAGAGCAGTACTTC

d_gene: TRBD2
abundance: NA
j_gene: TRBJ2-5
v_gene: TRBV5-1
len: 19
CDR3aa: CASSLTGTSGRVGGETQYF
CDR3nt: TGCGCCAGCAGCTTGACGGGGACTAGCGGGAGAGTTGGTGGAGAGACCCAGTACTTC

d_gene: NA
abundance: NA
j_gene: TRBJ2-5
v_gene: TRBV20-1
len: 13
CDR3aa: CSARGLFQETQYF
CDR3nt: TGCAGTGCTAGAGGTCTGTTCCAAGAGACCCAGTACTTC

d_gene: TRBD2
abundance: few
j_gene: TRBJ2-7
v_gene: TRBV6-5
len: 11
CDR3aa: CASTRGDEQYF
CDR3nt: TGTGCCAGCACTCGGGGGGACGAGCAGTACTTC

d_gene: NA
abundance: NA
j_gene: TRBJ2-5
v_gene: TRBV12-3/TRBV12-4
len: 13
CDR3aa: CASSPQVRETQYF
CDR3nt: TGTGCCAGCAGTCCCCAGGTGCGAGAGACCCAGTACTTC

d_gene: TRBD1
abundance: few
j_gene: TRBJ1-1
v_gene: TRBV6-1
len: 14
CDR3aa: CASSADRRNTEAFF
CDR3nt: TGTGCCAGCAGTGCGGACAGGAGGAACACTGAAGCTTTCTTT

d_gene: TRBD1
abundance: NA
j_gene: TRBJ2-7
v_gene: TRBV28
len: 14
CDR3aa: CASSFGTGAREQYF
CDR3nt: TGTGCCAGCAGTTTTGGGACAGGGGCGCGCGAGCAGTACTTC

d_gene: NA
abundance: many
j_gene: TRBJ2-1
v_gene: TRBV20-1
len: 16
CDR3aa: CSARKPRAPNYNEQFF
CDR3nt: TGCAGTGCTAGAAAGCCAAGGGCACCTAACTACAATGAGCAGTTCTTC

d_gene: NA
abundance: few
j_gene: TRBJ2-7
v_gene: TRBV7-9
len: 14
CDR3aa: CASSLEERSYEQYF
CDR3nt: TGTGCCAGCAGCTTGGAGGAGAGGTCCTACGAGCAGTACTTC

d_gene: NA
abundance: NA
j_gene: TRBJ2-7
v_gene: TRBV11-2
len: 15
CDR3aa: CASSSGAPSSYEQYF
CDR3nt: TGTGCCAGCAGCTCAGGGGCCCCCAGCTCCTACGAGCAGTACTTC

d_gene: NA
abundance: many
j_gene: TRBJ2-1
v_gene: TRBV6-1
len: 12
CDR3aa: CASSQGSNEQFF
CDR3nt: TGTGCCAGCAGTCAGGGTTCAAATGAGCAGTTCTTC

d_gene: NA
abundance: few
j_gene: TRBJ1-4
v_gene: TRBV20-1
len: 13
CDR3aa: CSARDFPNEKLFF
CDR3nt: TGCAGTGCTCGGGACTTCCCTAATGAAAAACTGTTTTTT

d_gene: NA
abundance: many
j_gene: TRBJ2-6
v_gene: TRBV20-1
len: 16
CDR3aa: CSARVFYGAGANVLTF
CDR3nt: TGCAGTGCTAGGGTTTTTTACGGGGCTGGGGCCAACGTCCTGACTTTC

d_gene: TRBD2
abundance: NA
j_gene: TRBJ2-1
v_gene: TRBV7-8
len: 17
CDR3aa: CASSLWGISGRTHEQFF
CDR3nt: TGTGCCAGCAGCTTATGGGGGATTAGCGGGAGAACACATGAGCAGTTCTTC

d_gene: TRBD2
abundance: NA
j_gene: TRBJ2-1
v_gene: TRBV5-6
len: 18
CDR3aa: CASSLEGRLAHPYNEQFF
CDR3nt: TGTGCCAGCAGCTTGGAGGGTAGACTAGCGCACCCCTACAATGAGCAGTTCTTC

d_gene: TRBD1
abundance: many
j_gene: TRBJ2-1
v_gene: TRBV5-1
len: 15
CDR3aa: CASSFDQTGDNEQFF
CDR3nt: TGCGCCAGCAGTTTCGATCAGACAGGGGACAATGAGCAGTTCTTC

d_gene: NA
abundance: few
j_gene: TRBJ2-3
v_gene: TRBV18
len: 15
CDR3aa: CASSPPGPSADTQYF
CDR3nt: TGTGCCAGCTCACCCCCTGGACCGTCGGCAGATACGCAGTATTTT

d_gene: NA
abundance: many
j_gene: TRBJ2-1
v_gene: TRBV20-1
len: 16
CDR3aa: CSARVSGGKYYNEQFF
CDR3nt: TGCAGTGCTAGAGTAAGCGGCGGGAAATACTACAATGAGCAGTTCTTC

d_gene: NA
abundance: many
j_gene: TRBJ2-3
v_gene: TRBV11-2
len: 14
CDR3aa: CASSLRTADDTQYF
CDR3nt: TGTGCCAGCAGCTTACGAACAGCAGACGATACGCAGTATTTT